The 21 T cell receptor beta chains below all came from one sample that was sequenced in a study of CD8+ T cells in alopecia areata. Extraction of RNA preceded its reverse transcription into cDNA, which served as the sequencing template. TCRdb keeps only in-frame clones here, not all; method: immunoSEQ multiplex PCR. Among over 150,000 clones listed, 50% to 65% were seen once. Indicated treatment: oral pan-JAK inhibitor, 5-10 mg twice daily. Sequences were derived from CD4+ T cells sorted from blood, sampled at week 24, from a patient treated with tofacitinib. The receptor source for this set is a human donor with alopecia areata.

This clone was seen only a few times. V gene TRBV29-1 combines with J gene TRBJ2-7; 9 nucleotides line up with TRBD1. The CDR3 sequence is 12 residues long. Germline V gives CDR1 SQVTM, CDR2 ANQGSEA. J lost 3 bases, V lost 7 bases, and 4 bases had no gene match. The CDR3: CSAGTGSYEQYF. The DNA of the CDR3 is TGCAGCGCAGGGACAGGGAGCTACGAGCAGTACTTC.

The genes are TRBV18 and TRBJ1-1; 7 bases are a match to TRBD1. Unmatched junction bases numbered 2, after V lost 1 base and J lost 3 bases. CDR3 size: 14 residues. Germline CDR1 is KGHSH and CDR2 is LQKENI. CDR3 amino acids: CASSPQGAHTEAFF. In nucleotides, the CDR3 is TGTGCCAGCTCACCACAGGGGGCTCACACTGAAGCTTTCTTT.

The chain is built from TRBV5-1 and TRBJ2-7; D remains unclear. V lost 1 base to trimming and J lost 0 bases, with 5 bases between them. Germline CDR1 SGHRS, CDR2 YFSETQ. This CDR3 has 13 amino acids. DNA for the CDR3: TGCGCCAGCAGCTTGTCTAACTCCTACGAGCAGTACTTC. Translated: CASSLSNSYEQYF. The variable domain in full, completed from reference TRBV5-1 and TRBJ2-7, reads KAGVTQTPRYLIKTRGQQVTLSCSPISGHRSVSWYQQTPGQGLQFLFEYFSETQRNKGNFPGRFSGRQFSNSRSEMNVSTLELGDSALYLCASSLSNSYEQYFGPGTRLTVT.

Written as DNA, the CDR3 is TGTGCCAGCAGCTCCGGTGTCAATAATTCACCCCTCCACTTT. Its protein is CASSSGVNNSPLHF. V gene TRBV6-6 combines with J gene TRBJ1-6; D unresolved. The germline V gene encodes CDR1 MNHNY and CDR2 SVGAGI (reference sequence). The germline V and J ends were trimmed by 6 bases and 5 bases, with 11 bases remaining between them. The CDR3 length is 14 residues.

This chain uses TRBV29-1 with TRBJ1-4, with D maybe TRBD1 (5 bases). Between the trimmed V and J ends, which lost 7 bases and 7 bases, there was a span of 16 bases. The CDR3 totals 13 residues. In germline, CDR1 is SQVTM, CDR2 ANQGSEA. CDR3 loop: CSAIDSGSEKLFF. The CDR3 bases are TGCAGCGCCATTGACTCAGGGTCTGAAAAACTGTTTTTT.

This clone has only a few counts. CDR3 region: CASSYSHRVNSPLHF. The CDR3 region has the DNA TGTGCCAGCAGTTACTCCCACAGGGTAAATTCACCCCTCCACTTT. The J gene is TRBJ1-6, the V gene TRBV6-5; D might be TRBD1 (6 bases). CDR1 and CDR2 (germline): MNHEY, SVGAGI. The CDR3 totals 15 residues. Trimming shortened V by 0 bases and J by 7 bases, and 10 bases separated the two germline ends.

The J gene is TRBJ2-3, the V gene TRBV15, with D possibly matching TRBD2 (7 bases). Germline V gene lookup returns CDR1 LNHNV and CDR2 YYDKDF (reference sequence). Trimming left V 1 base short and J 2 bases short, with 10 bases between. The CDR3 is 15 residues long. The CDR3 region is CATSRGGGVTDTQYF. The CDR3 region has the DNA TGTGCCACCAGCAGAGGAGGGGGGGTCACAGATACGCAGTATTTT.

There are a few counts of this clone. This sequence joins TRBV30 and TRBJ1-3, with D uncertain. The CDR3 has 12 residues. Germline V gene lookup returns CDR1 GTSNPN and CDR2 SVGIG (reference sequence). Trimming pared 2 bases from V and 0 bases from J, leaving 2 bases between. CDR3 nucleotide sequence: TGTGCCTGGAGTTCCTCTGGAAACACCATATATTTT. Translating it yields CAWSSSGNTIYF.

This chain connects TRBV21-1 to TRBJ1-2; the table's D call TRBD1 went unverified against the DNA. TRBV21-1 is flagged as a pseudogene. This CDR3 spans 16 amino acids. The CDR3 DNA reads TGTGCCAGCAGTGCCAGGGGCAGATTACATGGCTATGGCTACACCTTC. Encoded protein: CASSARGRLHGYGYTF.

The chain joins TRBV29-1 to TRBJ1-1; 8 bases agree with TRBD1. This CDR3 is built from 14 residues. CDR1 and CDR2 from the germline V gene are SQVTM and ANQGSEA. The J segment lost 5 bases and the V segment lost 6 bases, leaving 11 bases of the junction unmatched. The chain's CDR3 is CSVVPETGVTEAFF. The CDR3 nucleotides are TGCAGCGTCGTTCCCGAGACAGGGGTTACTGAAGCTTTCTTT.

The gene calls are TRBV29-1 and TRBJ2-3; 10 bases match TRBD2. The J segment lost 0 bases and the V segment lost 4 bases, leaving 4 bases of the junction unmatched. Germline V gives CDR1 SQVTM, CDR2 ANQGSEA. The CDR3 contains 15 residues. The CDR3 bases are TGCAGCGTTGTGCTAGCGGGGGCTAGCACAGATACGCAGTATTTT. Residues: CSVVLAGASTDTQYF.

The genes are TRBV7-8 and TRBJ1-1, with D tentatively TRBD1 (5 bases). Germline assignment: CDR1 SGHVS and CDR2 FQNEAQ. V lost 0 bases, J lost 4 bases, and 12 bases lay in between. The CDR3 has 15 amino acids. The CDR3 coding sequence is TGTGCCAGCAGCTTAGCGCGGGGGAGGAGCACTGAAGCTTTCTTT. This gives the protein CASSLARGRSTEAFF.

The rearrangement links TRBV7-3 to TRBJ2-3, with TRBD2 matching over 9 bases. The trim removed 5 bases at V and 4 bases at J, leaving 4 bases unmatched. Germline CDR1 is SGHTA and CDR2 is FQGTGA. The CDR3 is made up of 14 amino acids. For the CDR3, the DNA is TGTGCCAGCAGCACCTCTAGCGGGGCAGATACGCAGTATTTT. Its protein product is CASSTSSGADTQYF.

The table lists this clone with a count of one. Other DNA sequences in the sample encode the same CDR3. The J gene is TRBJ2-5, the V gene TRBV20-1; D is uncertain. V lost 6 bases and J 2 bases, leaving 4 bases between the germline ends. Germline loops: CDR1 DFQATT, CDR2 SNEGSKA (reference sequence). The CDR3 runs to 10 residues. This CDR3 is CSAEQETQYF. The DNA of the CDR3 is TGCAGTGCGGAACAAGAGACCCAGTACTTC.

This chain connects TRBV6-1 to TRBJ2-7; weak D call: TRBD2 (7 bases). CDR1 MNHNS and CDR2 SASEGT come from the germline V gene. CDR3 length: 14 amino acids. Trimming left V 7 bases short and J 4 bases short, with 17 bases between. CDR3 sequence (DNA): TGTGCCAGCAATTCCGGCGGGGGCCAATACGAGCAGTACTTC. Translated, it gives CASNSGGGQYEQYF.

This sequence joins TRBV5-1 and TRBJ2-5; D assignment may be TRBD1 or TRBD2 (5 bases each). Germline values: CDR1 SGHRS, CDR2 YFSETQ. This CDR3 is built from 15 residues. Trimming cost V 4 bases and J 2 bases, with 15 bases left between them. The CDR3 region has the DNA TGCGCCAGCAGCAGGGACGTAGGTGATCAAGAGACCCAGTACTTC. Translated, it gives CASSRDVGDQETQYF.

V is TRBV29-1 and J is TRBJ2-7; 8 bases fit TRBD2. The CDR3 is 14 amino acids. Looked up from germline, CDR1 is SQVTM and CDR2 is ANQGSEA. With 3 bases clipped from V and 2 bases from J, the junction kept 6 bases outside the gene matches. The CDR3 spells CSVEGIAGPYEQYF. CDR3 nucleotide sequence: TGCAGCGTTGAGGGGATAGCGGGACCCTACGAGCAGTACTTC.

There are a few counts of this clone. DNA of the CDR3: TGTGCCACCAGCACGGACAGGTCGGCCGGAGAAGCTTTCTTT. As protein: CATSTDRSAGEAFF. The J gene is TRBJ1-1, the V gene TRBV15; TRBD1 matches at 7 bases. The CDR3 totals 14 residues. Trimming at V came to 4 bases and at J to 8 bases, leaving 10 bases not matched to a gene. CDR1 and CDR2 from the germline V gene are LNHNV and YYDKDF (reference sequence).

The chain links TRBV2 to TRBJ2-7, with 10 bases that match TRBD1. Germline V gene lookup returns CDR1 SNHLY and CDR2 FYNNEI. The CDR3 has 13 residues. V lost 5 bases, J lost 6 bases, and 4 bases stayed unmatched. CDR3: CASSKDRGREQYF. For the CDR3, the DNA is TGTGCCAGCAGTAAAGACAGGGGGCGCGAGCAGTACTTC.

This clone was picked up one time. The chain employs TRBV30 and TRBJ1-5; 11 nucleotides line up with TRBD1. The germline V gene has CDR1 GTSNPN and CDR2 SVGIG (reference sequence). J lost 4 bases, V lost 3 bases, and 5 bases had no gene match. This CDR3 has 15 amino acids. The chain's CDR3 is CAWRTGTGGNQPQHF. CDR3 DNA sequence: TGTGCCTGGAGGACTGGGACAGGGGGAAATCAGCCCCAGCATTTT.

As for this clone: The sample contains more than one DNA sequence encoding this CDR3. This chain links TRBV6-5 with TRBJ2-7; D remains ambiguous. The CDR3 has 12 residues. V lost 3 bases and J 3 bases, leaving 6 bases between the germline ends. Germline V gives CDR1 MNHEY, CDR2 SVGAGI. CDR3 nucleotides: TGTGCCAGCAGTTATTCGAGCTACGAGCAGTACTTC. This codes for CASSYSSYEQYF.